The 8 T cell receptor beta chains in this list originate from one sample, sequenced in a study of blood T cell repertoires in COVID-19. Using immunoSEQ multiplex PCR, the repertoire was profiled, and TCRdb retains in-frame clones only, with some absent. The data contain 300,000 to 450,000 clones, about 90% of them seen just once; the ten biggest clones take up 1%. The sequenced sample was PBMCs or T cells enriched from blood (not recorded which). These receptors were collected from a woman in her 30s who had recovered from COVID-19.

CDR3 nucleotides: TGTGCCAGTAGCCCTACTAGCGGGGGCGCAGATACGCAGTATTTT. This gives the protein CASSPTSGGADTQYF. The chain employs TRBV19 and TRBJ2-3; 11 bases align to TRBD2. The germline V gene has CDR1 LNHDA and CDR2 SQIVND (reference sequence). Trimming cost V 6 bases and J 4 bases; bases outside gene matches: 6. There are 15 residues in the CDR3. The full variable domain, with the rest looked up from reference TRBV19 and TRBJ2-3, is DGGITQSPKYLFRKEGQNVTLSCEQNLNHDAMYWYRQDPGQGLRLIYYSQIVNDFQKGDIAEGYSVSREKKESFPLTVTSAQKNPTAFYLCASSPTSGGADTQYFGPGTRLTVL.

CDR3 sequence (DNA): TGTGCCAGCAGCTTAGGGGGACAGGTGGGCCTGGGGGCCAACGTCCTGACTTTC. Amino acids: CASSLGGQVGLGANVLTF. The chain couples TRBV11-2 to TRBJ2-6, with 8 bases fitting TRBD1. This CDR3 has 18 amino acids. Unmatched junction bases numbered 9, after V lost 1 base and J lost 4 bases. Germline-derived CDR1 and CDR2 are SGHAT and FQNNGV.

This chain connects TRBV5-1 to TRBJ2-2, with D tentatively TRBD2 (6 bases). Germline assignment: CDR1 SGHRS and CDR2 YFSETQ. The CDR3 consists of 16 residues. Trimming removed 0 bases at V and 6 bases at J, with 15 bases between. Here the CDR3 DNA reads TGCGCCAGCAGCTTGGAGGAGACTAGGGTGTCCGGGGAGCTGTTTTTT. Its protein product is CASSLEETRVSGELFF.

The rearrangement links TRBV5-5 to TRBJ1-2, with D tentatively TRBD1 (6 bases). The germline gives CDR1 SGHKS, CDR2 YYEKEE (reference sequence). There are 16 residues in the CDR3. V lost 4 bases to trimming and J lost 0 bases, with 16 bases between them. CDR3 in amino acids: CASSVGGGAANYGYTF. The CDR3 coding sequence is TGTGCCAGCAGCGTTGGGGGCGGAGCAGCTAACTATGGCTACACCTTC.

This clone was seen only once. V and J are TRBV5-1 and TRBJ2-7; 9 bases agree with TRBD1. The V segment lost 3 bases and the J segment 4 bases; nucleotides outside the gene matches: 5. The CDR3 has 14 amino acids. The germline V gene encodes CDR1 SGHRS and CDR2 YFSETQ. CDR3 coding DNA: TGCGCCAGCAGCTCGGGGACAGGGCTTTACGAGCAGTACTTC. Encoded protein: CASSSGTGLYEQYF.

The genes are TRBV10-1 and TRBJ2-2; D not certain. V lost 3 bases and J lost 3, with 11 bases in between. Germline CDR1 WNHNN, CDR2 SYGVQD (reference sequence). The CDR3 is made up of 15 amino acids. The CDR3 spells CASSEIRVDTGELFF. Here the CDR3 DNA reads TGCGCCAGCAGTGAAATACGAGTAGACACCGGGGAGCTGTTTTTT.

The chain couples TRBV6-1 to TRBJ1-5; D remains ambiguous. CDR1 is MNHNS, CDR2 SASEGT, per germline. Between the trimmed V and J ends, which lost 0 bases and 0 bases, there was a span of 9 bases. The CDR3 has 16 amino acids. CDR3 residues: CASSEARGYSNQPQHF. CDR3 coding DNA: TGTGCCAGCAGTGAAGCGCGGGGTTATAGCAATCAGCCCCAGCATTTT.

This clone was counted once. The V call is TRBV7-6, the J call TRBJ2-1; 8 bases match TRBD2. Germline lookup yields CDR1 SGHVS and CDR2 FNYEAQ. J gave up 0 bases and V 5 bases, and 9 bases lay outside the gene matches. The CDR3 totals 17 residues. The CDR3 sequence: CASSPAGGGSSYNEQFF. DNA for the CDR3: TGTGCCAGCAGCCCCGCTGGCGGGGGGAGCTCCTACAATGAGCAGTTCTTC.